Detailed here is one TCR beta chain. The data were produced by immunoSEQ multiplex PCR, yet TCRdb's version contains in-frame clones alone and is incomplete. The table lists roughly 500,000 clones, roughly nine tenths of them singletons, with about 2.5% in the top ten. Noted treatment: around 19 received Ad26.COV2.S at low or high dose, single or two shots; a few received placebo; per-sample allocation not given. Day 63 following the first vaccine or placebo injection was when the samples were taken. The sample comes from a study of Ad26.COV2.S vaccination and SARS-CoV-2 variants. The germline V gene encodes CDR1 SGHDT and CDR2 YYEEEE. The CDR3 length is 15 residues. Trimming removed 0 bases at V and 6 bases at J, with 15 bases between.

The sample in question was peripheral blood, obtained in a trial of Ad26.COV2.S vaccine versus placebo. This chain joins TRBV5-6 and TRBJ1-2; D is perhaps TRBD1 (5 bases). This clonotype was obtained from a person between 18 and 60 years old who received the Ad26.COV2.S COVID-19 vaccine or a placebo. The CDR3 loop reads CASSLGGRVVDGYTF. CDR3 in DNA: TGTGCCAGCAGCTTGGGGGGCAGGGTAGTAGATGGCTACACCTTC.